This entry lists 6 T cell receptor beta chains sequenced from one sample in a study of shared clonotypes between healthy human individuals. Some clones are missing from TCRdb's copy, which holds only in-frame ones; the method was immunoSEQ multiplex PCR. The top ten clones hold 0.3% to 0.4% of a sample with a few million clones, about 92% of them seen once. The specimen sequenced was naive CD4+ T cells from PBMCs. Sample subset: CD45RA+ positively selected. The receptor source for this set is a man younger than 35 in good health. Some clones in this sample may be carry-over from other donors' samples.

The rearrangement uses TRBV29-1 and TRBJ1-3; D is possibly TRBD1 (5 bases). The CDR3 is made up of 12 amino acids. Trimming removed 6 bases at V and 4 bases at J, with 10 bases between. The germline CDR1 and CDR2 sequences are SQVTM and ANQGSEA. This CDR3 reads CSVQGGGNTIYF. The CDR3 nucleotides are TGCAGCGTGCAGGGAGGAGGAAACACCATATATTTT. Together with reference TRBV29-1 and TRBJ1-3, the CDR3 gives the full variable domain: SAVISQKPSRDICQRGTSLTIQCQVDSQVTMMFWYRQQPGQSLTLIATANQGSEATYESGFVIDKFPISRPNLTFSTLTVSNMSPEDSSIYLCSVQGGGNTIYFGEGSWLTVV.

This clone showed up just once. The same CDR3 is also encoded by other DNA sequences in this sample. CDR3 DNA sequence: TGTGCCAGTAGTATCCCAGGGTACGAGCAGTACTTC. This gives the protein CASSIPGYEQYF. The chain has TRBV19 and TRBJ2-7; a possible D gene is TRBD1 (5 bases). The CDR3 contains 12 residues. Germline V gene data show CDR1 as LNHDA and CDR2 as SQIVND (reference sequence). V was clipped by 3 bases and J by 4 bases, with 7 bases between them.

The CDR3 sequence is CASSIGQGSKDTQYF. The DNA for the CDR3 is TGTGCCAGTAGTATAGGACAGGGGTCAAAAGATACGCAGTATTTT. The chain joins TRBV19 to TRBJ2-3; 8 bases fit TRBD1. The CDR3 extends over 15 amino acids. V lost 1 base, J lost 5 bases, and 5 bases stayed unmatched. Germline V lookup: CDR1 LNHDA, CDR2 SQIVND (reference sequence).

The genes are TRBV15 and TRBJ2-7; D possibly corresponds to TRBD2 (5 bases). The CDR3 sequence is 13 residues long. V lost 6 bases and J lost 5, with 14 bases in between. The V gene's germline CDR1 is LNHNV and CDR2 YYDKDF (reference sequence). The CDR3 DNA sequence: TGTGCCACCAGTGGCCCCCCTAGCCACGAGCAGTACTTC. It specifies CATSGPPSHEQYF.

In DNA, the CDR3 is TGCAGCGCTCAGATGAACCAGAACACTGAAGCTTTCTTT. Translated: CSAQMNQNTEAFF. The chain recombines TRBV29-1 with TRBJ1-1, with D unresolved. V was pared by 7 bases and J by 1 base, with 13 bases between. This CDR3 spans 13 amino acids. Germline CDR1 SQVTM, CDR2 ANQGSEA. The whole variable domain, filled in from reference TRBV29-1 and TRBJ1-1, reads SAVISQKPSRDICQRGTSLTIQCQVDSQVTMMFWYRQQPGQSLTLIATANQGSEATYESGFVIDKFPISRPNLTFSTLTVSNMSPEDSSIYLCSAQMNQNTEAFFGQGTRLTVV.

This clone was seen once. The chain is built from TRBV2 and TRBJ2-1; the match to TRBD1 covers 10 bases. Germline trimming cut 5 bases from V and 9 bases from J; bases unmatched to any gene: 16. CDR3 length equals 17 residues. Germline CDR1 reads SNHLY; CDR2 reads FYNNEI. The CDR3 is CASSKDGRDRGVVEQFF. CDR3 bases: TGTGCCAGCAGTAAGGACGGCCGGGACAGGGGTGTTGTTGAGCAGTTCTTC.